This T cell receptor beta chain was sequenced in a study of regulatory T cells in long-lasting Graves disease (dated by TCRdb to 2020 to 2023). Looking at the study overall: Persistent Graves' disease was defined as persistently positive TSH receptor autoantibodies together with antithyroid drug treatment for over 5 years. Patients with persistent Graves' disease were compared with patients with newly diagnosed Graves' disease using TCR sequencing and RNA sequencing of peripheral blood. The study was registered as a clinical trial and conducted in China. A total of 33 samples underwent TCR sequencing, from about 13 patients with persistent Graves' disease and 20 or so patients with newly diagnosed Graves' disease. Antithyroid drugs had been taken for about 10.3 years on average by persistent Graves' disease patients in the clinical cohort.

The investigation overall reported the following: Sequencing and analysis were restricted to the TCR beta chain. Peripheral blood alone was examined, since thyroid tissue, which constituted the primary lesion, could not be accessed. The authors noted that the small sample size was a limitation that may lower accuracy. Persistent disease showed preferential use of TRBV28, TRBJ1-2 and TRBJ2-5, whereas newly diagnosed disease favored TRBV20-1 and TRBJ2-1. More public clonotypes were shared among persistent patients (roughly 2,700) than among newly diagnosed patients (over 900). Compared with newly diagnosed patients, patients with persistent Graves' disease had lower TCR Shannon entropy and fewer highly expanded clones, which suggests clonal expansion.

In light of the paper, this sample's time point label describes: persistent/refractory GD, antithyroid drugs over 5 years with positive TRAb. For both TCR sequencing and RNA sequencing, RNA was extracted from PBMCs in TRIzol. The diagnosis of Graves' disease followed American Thyroid Association guidelines. Patients were recruited from an endocrinology department in Xi'an, China. Each patient gave roughly 8.4 milliliters of peripheral blood, collected in an EDTA anticoagulant tube. PBMCs were isolated by Ficoll Paque Plus density gradient separation without further T cell sorting. An Agilent 2100 Bioanalyzer and agarose gel were used to check RNA quality, and a NanoDrop 2000 was used to measure RNA concentration. The library relied on multiplex PCR. The sequencer was an Illumina HiSeq 4000. CDR3 regions were amplified by Arm-PCR with iRepertoire HTBI primers to construct TCR beta libraries. Gel purification was performed on PCR products prior to sequencing. The authors' pipeline ran thus. Gene usage analysis of CDR3 amino acid clonotypes relied on the approximately 60 TRBV and 13 to 15 TRBJ segments identified across samples. COPE and FqMerger were used to merge filtered high-quality paired reads into contigs. BLAST was used to align contigs to IMGT TRBV, TRBD and TRBJ reference genes, and CDR3 was defined according to IMGT. Any clonotype with a frequency above 0.1% was counted as a highly expanded clone. Shannon entropy was used to measure repertoire diversity, and the Gini coefficient was used to measure V-J evenness. A clonotype found in more than one individual was treated as public. TCRdb reprocessing: public reads trimmed at Q25 with fastp, clones called with MiXCR, in-frame beta chains kept. Each entry is one CDR3 protein sequence, shown with its most common DNA and genes. These V and J calls are TCRdb output, not the study's own analysis. Recorded for this sample are hundreds of thousands of distinct CDR3 sequences; roughly 21% of them occurred a single time. About 7% of the sample is in the top ten clones.

Turning to this clonotype: What this receptor recognizes is not known. A read error is possible here, since a much larger clone lies one base away.

The CDR3, cysteine through phenylalanine, is 16 amino acids long. The entry retains the CDR3 DNA only, 48 bases that are in frame from base 1. Via the germline V gene, CDR1 is SGHRS and CDR2 YFSETQ. V is shortened by 4 bases, J by 3 bases, and the region joining them spans 19 bases. The chain uses TRBV5-1 and TRBJ1-2; a tentative D call is TRBD1 (6 bases match). The clonotype comes from a female donor with Graves disease. The specimen comprised peripheral blood mononuclear cells (PBMCs), sampled when the disease was refractory, from a patient treated with antithyroid drugs. The DNA reads TGCGCCAGCAGCGTGGCGCCGAGGACAGTCGACTATGGCTACACCTTC. Translation gives CASSVAPRTVDYGYTF. With all but the CDR3 taken from the reference TRBV5-1 and TRBJ1-2 genes, the full variable domain is: KAGVTQTPRYLIKTRGQQVTLSCSPISGHRSVSWYQQTPGQGLQFLFEYFSETQRNKGNFPGRFSGRQFSNSRSEMNVSTLELGDSALYLCASSVAPRTVDYGYTFGSGTRLTVV.